Below are 10 T cell receptor beta chains sequenced from a single sample in a study of identical twins. TCRdb re-called the 5' RACE reads through MiXCR, storing one row per CDR3 protein. The table lists about 700,000 distinct CDR3 sequences, 6% to 6.5% of them singletons. Sequences were obtained from naive T cells sorted from blood. These receptors were taken from a man aged 18 to 29 in good health.

The chain employs TRBV6-1 and TRBJ2-1; 11 nucleotides align to TRBD2. The ends lost 6 bases at V and 4 bases at J; junction bases unmatched: 5. From germline, CDR1 is MNHNS and CDR2 SASEGT. CDR3 length: 15 residues. CDR3 sequence (DNA): TGTGCCAGCAGCGTAGCGGGAGGGCAGTACAATGAGCAGTTCTTC. It is translated as CASSVAGGQYNEQFF.

This clonotype has at least ten counts. V and J are TRBV10-3 and TRBJ2-7; D gene ambiguous. Trimming took off 8 bases at V and 0 bases at J, with 5 bases between the two ends. CDR3 length equals 11 residues. From germline, CDR1 is ENHRY and CDR2 SYGVKD. CDR3 DNA: TGTGCCATCGGTAGCTCCTACGAGCAGTACGTC. Residues: CAIGSSYEQYV.

This clonotype has more than one count but fewer than ten. The V call is TRBV5-1, the J call TRBJ2-6; 9 bases match TRBD1. The CDR3 is made up of 18 amino acids. The V and J ends lost 4 bases and 0 bases, in that order; junction bases with no gene match: 8. Germline CDR1 and CDR2: SGHRS and YFSETQ. The CDR3 nucleotides are TGCGCCAGCAGCCCAAGACAGGGGGTTGTCTCTGGGGCCAACGTCCTGACTTTC. Its protein product is CASSPRQGVVSGANVLTF. The full variable domain, rest sourced from reference TRBV5-1 and TRBJ2-6, is KAGVTQTPRYLIKTRGQQVTLSCSPISGHRSVSWYQQTPGQGLQFLFEYFSETQRNKGNFPGRFSGRQFSNSRSEMNVSTLELGDSALYLCASSPRQGVVSGANVLTFGAGSRLTVL.

At least ten counts were recorded for this clonotype. The V gene is TRBV6-1, the J gene TRBJ2-4; 7 nucleotides agree with TRBD2. V lost 6 bases, J lost 3 bases, and 8 bases stayed unmatched. The CDR3 sequence is 15 residues long. Germline V gene data show CDR1 as MNHNS and CDR2 as SASEGT. CDR3 nucleotide sequence: TGTGCCAGCAGCCGACGGGAGGAAGGCAAAAACATTCAGTACTTC. It encodes CASSRREEGKNIQYF.

The chain employs TRBV12-3 or TRBV12-4 and TRBJ2-3; D is unclear. The CDR3 extends over 14 amino acids. The ends were cut back, 5 bases at V and 1 base at J, with 10 bases in the middle. In DNA, the CDR3 is TGTGCCAGCAGTCCGGAGACCCGCACAGATACGCAGTATTTT. Amino acids: CASSPETRTDTQYF.

In this sample, this clonotype turned up a few times. The chain uses TRBV19 and TRBJ2-6, with 10 positions matching TRBD1. CDR1 and CDR2 from the germline V gene are LNHDA and SQIVND (reference sequence). This CDR3 region has 18 residues. The trim removed 4 bases at V and 0 bases at J, leaving 6 bases unmatched. The DNA for the CDR3 is TGTGCCAGTAGTAAGAGACAGGGGGCGACCTCTGGGGCCAACGTCCTGACTTTC. This encodes CASSKRQGATSGANVLTF.

The CDR3 protein is CATSRVLAGGTTDTQYF. The CDR3 DNA sequence: TGTGCCACCAGCAGAGTTCTAGCGGGAGGGACCACAGATACGCAGTATTTT. V and J are TRBV15 and TRBJ2-3; TRBD2 aligns across 12 bases. This CDR3 contains 17 residues. The germline CDR1 and CDR2 sequences are LNHNV and YYDKDF (reference sequence). V was pared by 1 base and J by 2 bases, with 4 bases of the junction left unmatched.

The CDR3 is CASYETGGADGYTF. CDR3 nucleotides: TGTGCCAGCTATGAAACAGGGGGCGCAGATGGCTACACCTTC. The chain carries TRBV11-2 and TRBJ1-2; 9 bases match TRBD1. The CDR3 runs to 14 residues. J gave up 6 bases and V 8 bases, and 10 bases lay outside the gene matches. Germline V gives CDR1 SGHAT, CDR2 FQNNGV. Full variable domain (remainder filled in from reference TRBV11-2 and TRBJ1-2): EAGVAQSPRYKIIEKRQSVAFWCNPISGHATLYWYQQILGQGPKLLIQFQNNGVVDDSQLPKDRFSAERLKGVDSTLKIQPAKLEDSAVYLCASYETGGADGYTFGSGTRLTVV.

This clonotype occurred many times. CDR3 DNA sequence: TGTGCCACCAGTAAGGGACTAGCGGGAGTCAGCAATGAGCAGTTCTTC. Translation gives CATSKGLAGVSNEQFF. The chain couples TRBV15 to TRBJ2-1, with 14 bases aligning to TRBD2. Per germline, CDR1 LNHNV and CDR2 YYDKDF (reference sequence). V shed 6 bases, J shed 6 bases, and the junction held 7 bases outside the gene matches. The CDR3 extends over 16 amino acids.

This chain connects TRBV20-1 to TRBJ2-2; tentative D call: TRBD2 (6 bases). Germline V gene sequence: CDR1 DFQATT, CDR2 SNEGSKA (reference sequence). This CDR3 has 13 residues. V was cut by 5 bases and J by 3 bases, with 10 bases left in between. The CDR3 nucleotides are TGCAGTGCTGGGACTGGGTACACCGGGGAGCTGTTTTTT. Translating it yields CSAGTGYTGELFF.